This T cell receptor beta chain was profiled in a study of cytomegalovirus exposure and HLA in healthy donors. The study, taken as a whole, reports: Sequencing likely generated an artifact that appeared as a cluster of highly shared sequence variants. TCR beta chains numbering approximately 150 were designated cytomegalovirus-associated. Earlier analysis yielded a pattern in which most TCR beta V segments were productive about 90% or about 30% of the time. A later examination showed that TCR association rates differed by HLA locus, with DRB1 most and HLA-C fewest.

As concerns this clone: No antigen is known for it.

Amplification used 60 Vbeta primers and 13 Jbeta primers. Produced via immunoSEQ multiplex PCR; TCRdb's table is partial and in-frame only. The repertoire table contains 110,000 to 150,000 clones. The CDR3 is 12 residues long. CDR1 and CDR2 from the germline V gene are MNHEY and SMNVEV (reference sequence). Trimming left V 10 bases short and J 1 base short, with 10 bases between. This clonotype was sampled from a male donor in good health and CMV-seronegative. Input material: PBMCs. V gene TRBV27 combines with J gene TRBJ1-2; D is unresolved. Here the CDR3 DNA reads TGTGCCACCTGGAGCAGTAACTATGGCTACACCTTC. As protein: CATWSSNYGYTF.